One and the same sample provided the 2 T cell receptor beta chains below, sequenced in a study of human T cells and chemical hapten exposure. Indicated time point: patch test 3, about 24 weeks after DPC sensitization. Treatment specified: therapeutic diphenylcyclopropenone sensitization with weekly scalp DPC. TCRdb re-analysed the RACE reads in MiXCR, keeping a single row per CDR3 protein. Among over 70,000 distinct CDR3 sequences listed, approximately 11% were seen once. Sequencing was performed on whole blood, taken in connection with sensitization to the hapten diphenylcyclopropenone (DPC). These receptors originate from a woman aged 30 to 39 with alopecia areata. Some clones in this sample may be carry-over from other donors' samples.

This clonotype showed up many times. This rearrangement joins TRBV6-2 or TRBV6-3 to TRBJ2-7; 8 nucleotides line up with TRBD2. This CDR3 is 14 amino acids long. Trimming removed 6 bases from V and 5 bases from J; junction bases left unmatched: 9. Germline V gene data show CDR1 as MNHEY and CDR2 as SVGEGT. CDR3 DNA: TGTGCCAGCAGGTCCTCCGGGACTAGTAACGAGCAGTACTTC. This encodes CASRSSGTSNEQYF.

This clonotype has a count of ten or more. This chain joins TRBV11-2 and TRBJ2-1; a possible D gene is TRBD1 (7 bases). Germline CDR1 reads SGHAT; CDR2 reads FQNNGV. V shed 3 bases and J shed 8 bases, with 17 bases lying between them. The CDR3 is 15 residues long. CDR3 amino acids: CASSLGGTAVDEQFF. DNA for the CDR3: TGTGCCAGCAGCTTGGGCGGGACAGCTGTAGATGAGCAGTTCTTC.